These 30 T cell receptor beta chains were all obtained from the same sample, sequenced in a study of blood T cell repertoires in COVID-19. TCRdb's copy holds only in-frame clones and misses some; the assay was immunoSEQ multiplex PCR. The sample consists of about 98,000 clones, 60% to 80% of them appearing once. Sample: peripheral blood. The receptor set was obtained from a man aged 60-69 years with active or convalescent COVID-19.

This clone was seen once. This chain connects TRBV5-1 to TRBJ2-1; 7 nucleotides line up with TRBD2. CDR1 is SGHRS, CDR2 YFSETQ, per germline. This CDR3 region has 19 residues. The junction had 23 bases not matched to a gene; V was cut back by 1 base and J by 10 bases. As DNA, the CDR3 is TGCGCCAGCAGCTTGTGGGGTCTTTACTCGGGCGGGAGTGGGGAGGAGCAGTTCTTC. Protein sequence: CASSLWGLYSGGSGEEQFF.

V and J are TRBV28 and TRBJ1-1, with 9 bases aligning to TRBD1. With V trimmed by 2 bases and J by 11 bases, 3 bases remained unmatched. The CDR3 extends over 12 amino acids. Looked up from germline, CDR1 is MDHEN and CDR2 is SYDVKM. CDR3 amino acids: CASSLGTGTAFF. The CDR3 coding sequence is TGTGCCAGCAGTTTAGGGACAGGGACGGCTTTCTTT.

V usage is TRBV28 and J usage is TRBJ1-1; D call uncertain. This CDR3 has 15 residues. In germline, CDR1 is MDHEN, CDR2 SYDVKM. Trimming took 6 bases from V and 1 from J, leaving 15 bases between them. CDR3 sequence (DNA): TGTGCCAGCAGCCCTTATGAGGGTTGGAACACTGAAGCTTTCTTT. As protein: CASSPYEGWNTEAFF.

This chain connects TRBV11-3 to TRBJ2-3; 10 nucleotides match TRBD2. This CDR3 comprises 15 residues. J lost 4 bases, V lost 4 bases, and 5 bases had no gene match. Germline values: CDR1 SGHNT, CDR2 YENEEA. The CDR3 here is CASSSSGRGADTQYF. The CDR3 DNA reads as TGTGCCAGCAGCTCTAGCGGGAGAGGTGCAGATACGCAGTATTTT. Using reference TRBV11-3 and TRBJ2-3 for the parts outside the CDR3, the full variable domain is EAGVVQSPRYKIIEKKQPVAFWCNPISGHNTLYWYLQNLGQGPELLIRYENEEAVDDSQLPKDRFSAERLKGVDSTLKIQPAELGDSAVYLCASSSSGRGADTQYFGPGTRLTVL.

This chain joins TRBV27 and TRBJ2-3; TRBD2 might be the D (5 bases). Germline-derived CDR1 and CDR2 are MNHEY and SMNVEV (reference sequence). The CDR3 sequence is 16 residues long. With 3 bases removed from V and 2 bases from J, the gap between germline ends came to 15 bases. In DNA form, the CDR3 reads TGTGCCAGCAGTTTCTTAGTTGTCGGGAACACAGATACGCAGTATTTT. Amino acid sequence: CASSFLVVGNTDTQYF.

A word on this clone: At one boundary the junction diverges from the germline segment, which might be a read error. CDR3 DNA sequence: TGTGCCTGGAGCGGGCGAACTAGGAGGCTCTTC. Translating it yields CAWSGRTRRLF. The chain carries TRBV30 and TRBJ2-1; possibly TRBD2 for D (5 bases). This CDR3 region has 11 residues. Germline CDR1 reads GTSNPN; CDR2 reads SVGIG (reference sequence).

The V call is TRBV30, the J call TRBJ2-1; TRBD2 matches 8 bases. Germline CDR1 reads GTSNPN; CDR2 reads SVGIG (reference sequence). This CDR3 has 15 amino acids. V lost 0 bases and J lost 4; bases outside the gene matches: 5. The CDR3 region has the DNA TGTGCCTGGAGTGTACGGGGGGGACTTTACAATGAGCAGTTCTTC. It encodes CAWSVRGGLYNEQFF.

This sequence joins TRBV3-1 (or the pseudogene TRBV3-2) and TRBJ2-3, with 11 bases identical to TRBD2. The CDR3 is 16 residues long. Germline CDR1 and CDR2: LGHDT and YNNKEL (reference sequence). The V gene end was trimmed by 4 bases and the J gene end by 3 bases; junction bases not matched to a gene: 6. The DNA of the CDR3 is TGTGCCAGCAGCCGCTCTAGCGGGAGGACGACAGATACGCAGTATTTT. This sequence encodes CASSRSSGRTTDTQYF.

V usage is TRBV6-5 and J usage is TRBJ2-1; TRBD1 aligns across 9 bases. V lost 8 bases and J lost 10; bases outside the gene matches: 12. The germline gives CDR1 MNHEY, CDR2 SVGAGI. The CDR3 extends over 14 amino acids. CDR3 sequence (DNA): TGTGCCAGCCGTACCCGGGACAGGGTGGGGGAGCAGTTCTTC. Translation: CASRTRDRVGEQFF.

The rearrangement links TRBV7-8 to TRBJ1-6; 9 bases agree with TRBD1. Germline-derived CDR1 and CDR2 are SGHVS and FQNEAQ. This CDR3 spans 14 amino acids. V lost 8 bases to trimming and J lost 7 bases; unmatched junction nucleotides: 6. CDR3 bases: TGTGCCAGCGCCAGGACAGGGGTCAATTCACCCCTCCACTTT. This translates into CASARTGVNSPLHF. The variable domain in full, completed from reference TRBV7-8 and TRBJ1-6, reads GAGVSQSPRYKVAKRGQDVALRCDPISGHVSLFWYQQALGQGPEFLTYFQNEAQLDKSGLPSDRFFAERPEGSVSTLKIQRTQQEDSAVYLCASARTGVNSPLHFGNGTRLTVT.

The gene calls are TRBV27 and TRBJ2-4; no definite D call. V dropped 3 bases and J dropped 15 bases, with 21 bases sitting between them. The CDR3 runs to 14 residues. The germline V gene has CDR1 MNHEY and CDR2 SMNVEV (reference sequence). CDR3 sequence: CASSFVSVGYRMYF. CDR3 in DNA: TGTGCCAGCAGTTTCGTCAGCGTCGGTTATCGGATGTACTTC.

This rearrangement joins TRBV29-1 to TRBJ1-1, with a weak D call TRBD1 (6 bases). The CDR3 loop spans 14 amino acids. Germline CDR1 reads SQVTM; CDR2 reads ANQGSEA. V lost 3 bases, J lost 6 bases, and 17 bases lay in between. The CDR3 sequence is CSVERPPGQSEAFF. The CDR3 nucleotides are TGCAGCGTTGAGCGTCCCCCGGGACAATCTGAAGCTTTCTTT. The whole variable domain, remainder taken from reference TRBV29-1 and TRBJ1-1, is SAVISQKPSRDICQRGTSLTIQCQVDSQVTMMFWYRQQPGQSLTLIATANQGSEATYESGFVIDKFPISRPNLTFSTLTVSNMSPEDSSIYLCSVERPPGQSEAFFGQGTRLTVV.

A word on this clone: Other DNA sequences from this sample encode an identical CDR3 as well. The chain links TRBV11-2 to TRBJ2-5; TRBD1 matches at 10 bases. CDR3 length: 13 amino acids. V dropped 5 bases and J dropped 5; count of bases not matched to a gene: 2. Germline CDR1 SGHAT, CDR2 FQNNGV. In DNA, the CDR3 is TGTGCCAGCAGCCCGGACAGGGGGGAGACCCAGTACTTC. It encodes CASSPDRGETQYF.

The chain is built from TRBV24-1 and TRBJ2-1; 8 nucleotides align to TRBD1. After removal of 6 bases from V and 2 bases from J, the junction contained 11 bases not matched to a gene. CDR1 is KGHDR, CDR2 SFDVKD, per germline. The CDR3 loop spans 17 amino acids. CDR3 protein: CATSPDRGRPAYNEQFF. The DNA of the CDR3 is TGTGCCACCAGTCCCGACAGGGGACGGCCCGCCTACAATGAGCAGTTCTTC.

The rearrangement uses TRBV5-4 and TRBJ2-1; 8 bases line up with TRBD2. This CDR3 has 15 amino acids. Trimming took 0 bases from V and 1 from J; bases not matched to a gene: 0. Germline CDR1 reads SGHNT; CDR2 reads YYREEE (reference sequence). The CDR3 DNA sequence: TGTGCCAGCAGCTTGGGCGGGAGGTCCTACAATGAGCAGTTCTTC. Protein product: CASSLGGRSYNEQFF.

This chain joins TRBV20-1 and TRBJ2-3, with a possible D match to TRBD1 (6 bases). The germline gives CDR1 DFQATT, CDR2 SNEGSKA (reference sequence). V dropped 3 bases and J dropped 0 bases, with 13 bases sitting between them. CDR3 length equals 15 residues. CDR3 bases: TGCAGTGCTAGTAGGGGGTTCTTTAGCACAGATACGCAGTATTTT. Protein product: CSASRGFFSTDTQYF.

J is TRBJ2-7 and V is TRBV4-2; TRBD2 matches 13 bases. Trimming took 3 bases from V and 2 from J; bases not matched to a gene: 1. CDR3 size: 15 residues. Germline CDR1 is LGHNA and CDR2 is YNFKEQ. The CDR3, as DNA: TGTGCCAGCAGCCAGGGACTAGCGGGAACCTACGAGCAGTACTTC. Protein: CASSQGLAGTYEQYF.

The chain employs TRBV2 and TRBJ2-7, with TRBD1 matching over 10 bases. Germline trimming cut 6 bases from V and 6 bases from J; bases unmatched to any gene: 11. This CDR3 is built from 15 residues. CDR1 and CDR2 from the germline V gene are SNHLY and FYNNEI. The CDR3 sequence: CASSQRDRGQGEQYV. The DNA of the CDR3 is TGTGCCAGCAGCCAAAGGGACAGGGGACAGGGCGAGCAGTACGTC.

The chain uses TRBV5-1 and TRBJ2-2; D not resolved. CDR1 is SGHRS, CDR2 YFSETQ, per germline. The germline V and J ends were trimmed by 1 base and 0 bases, with 7 bases remaining between them. The CDR3 totals 15 residues. Here the CDR3 reads CASSLLSPNTGELFF. The CDR3 DNA is TGCGCCAGCAGCTTGTTGAGTCCGAACACCGGGGAGCTGTTTTTT.

V usage is TRBV5-8 and J usage is TRBJ2-1; TRBD1 aligns across 7 bases. Germline CDR1 is SGHTS and CDR2 is YDEGEE. This CDR3 has 15 residues. With V trimmed by 3 bases and J by 6 bases, 9 bases remained unmatched. The CDR3 spells CASSSDRVASNEQFF. DNA of the CDR3: TGTGCCAGCAGCTCTGACAGGGTCGCTAGCAATGAGCAGTTCTTC.

The chain combines TRBV5-8 with TRBJ2-2, with TRBD1 identical over 7 bases. CDR1 is SGHTS and CDR2 is YDEGEE in the germline V gene. The CDR3 is 15 residues long. V trimming: 1 base; J trimming: 4 bases; junction bases outside the gene matches: 4. CDR3 loop: CASSLSGTATGELFF. The CDR3, as DNA: TGTGCCAGCAGCTTGTCCGGGACAGCCACCGGGGAGCTGTTTTTT.

The genes are TRBV28 and TRBJ2-7, with D tentatively TRBD1 (6 bases). Germline CDR1 MDHEN, CDR2 SYDVKM. The CDR3 is made up of 19 amino acids. V dropped 2 bases and J dropped 2 bases, with 25 bases sitting between them. CDR3 DNA: TGTGCCAGCAGTTTAACCCTACGCTTCCGGGCAGGGGACACCTACGAGCAGTACTTC. It translates to CASSLTLRFRAGDTYEQYF.

V and J are TRBV2 and TRBJ1-4; D not certain. V was clipped by 5 bases and J by 5 bases, with 6 bases between them. Germline CDR1 SNHLY, CDR2 FYNNEI. The CDR3 loop spans 12 amino acids. The CDR3 region is CASSPPNEKLFF. The CDR3, as DNA: TGTGCCAGCAGTCCTCCGAATGAAAAACTGTTTTTT.

The V and J genes are TRBV7-2 and TRBJ2-7, with 7 bases matching TRBD2. This CDR3 is built from 14 residues. In germline, CDR1 is SGHTA, CDR2 FQGNSA. With V trimmed by 7 bases and J by 0 bases, 6 bases remained unmatched. The CDR3 coding sequence is TGTGCCAGCATCCCAGCGGGGAGCTCCTACGAGCAGTACTTC. Amino acid sequence: CASIPAGSSYEQYF.

The CDR3: CASSSSHRAGNTIYF. As DNA, the CDR3 is TGTGCCAGCAGCTCGTCCCACAGGGCTGGAAACACCATATATTTT. The rearrangement uses TRBV7-2 and TRBJ1-3; TRBD1 might be the D (6 bases). CDR1 and CDR2 from the germline V gene are SGHTA and FQGNSA. The CDR3 loop spans 15 amino acids. The V and J ends lost 4 bases and 2 bases respectively, with 12 bases between them.

The chain is built from TRBV5-1 and TRBJ2-5; tentative D call: TRBD2 (6 bases). The CDR3 has 15 residues. The V end lost 2 bases, the J end lost 3 bases, and 14 bases lay between the germline ends. Germline values: CDR1 SGHRS, CDR2 YFSETQ. For the CDR3, the DNA is TGCGCCAGCAGCTTTTTCGTAGGAGGGGAAGAGACCCAGTACTTC. Amino acids: CASSFFVGGEETQYF.

The chain combines TRBV3-1 (or the pseudogene TRBV3-2) with TRBJ2-7; D is undetermined. Germline V CDR1 and CDR2: LGHDT, YNNKEL (reference sequence). The CDR3 runs 14 residues. V lost 0 bases, J lost 2 bases, and 8 bases lay in between. CDR3 nucleotide sequence: TGTGCCAGCAGCCAAGATCGCAGGCCCTACGAGCAGTACTTC. Protein product: CASSQDRRPYEQYF.

This chain uses TRBV3-1 (or the pseudogene TRBV3-2) with TRBJ2-7; 7 bases match TRBD1. The CDR3 runs 15 residues. Unmatched junction bases numbered 8, after V lost 4 bases and J lost 2 bases. In germline, CDR1 is LGHDT, CDR2 YNNKEL (reference sequence). The CDR3 sequence is CASSPTGTATYEQYF. CDR3 DNA: TGTGCCAGCAGCCCGACCGGGACAGCCACCTACGAGCAGTACTTC.

V gene TRBV2 combines with J gene TRBJ2-7; 7 bases agree with TRBD2. The CDR3 spans 15 residues. CDR1 SNHLY and CDR2 FYNNEI come from the germline V gene. With 2 bases clipped from V and 4 bases from J, the junction kept 8 bases outside the gene matches. The CDR3 region has the DNA TGTGCCAGCAGTGAAACGGCGGGAGAACGGTACGAGCAGTACTTC. This gives the protein CASSETAGERYEQYF.

The CDR3 spells CASSLPQDTEAFF. The CDR3 DNA sequence: TGTGCCAGCAGTTTACCCCAGGACACTGAAGCTTTCTTT. V gene TRBV28 combines with J gene TRBJ1-1, with D hard to call. The germline gives CDR1 MDHEN, CDR2 SYDVKM. Trimming left V 2 bases short and J 3 bases short, with 7 bases between. The CDR3 is 13 residues long.